This T cell receptor (beta chain) was obtained from a study of glioma-infiltrating T cells after dendritic cell vaccination. Across the study: Patients received three intradermal dendritic cell vaccine injections at biweekly intervals. Study findings and constraints: Patients with more pretreatment TILs had longer time to progression and survival. The cohort had few patients with full blood and tumor sets.

On this clone itself: Antigen unknown.

Germline CDR1 ENHRY, CDR2 SYGVKD. J was trimmed by 5 bases and V by 0 bases; bases with no gene match: 3. The CDR3 covers 16 residues. The primer mix had 60 V beta and 13 J beta primers. Libraries were prepared by immunoSEQ multiplex PCR; TCRdb keeps only in-frame clonotypes and omits some of them. The data hold roughly 80,000 clones, with around 86% observed a single time. The time point was: after dendritic cell vaccination, including at tumor progression/relapse. The chain uses TRBV10-3 and TRBJ2-1, with 11 bases fitting TRBD1. Sequenced material: blood, taken after dendritic cell vaccination. The sequence came from a human donor with glioblastoma. The chain's CDR3 is CAISESGQGGHNEQFF. In nucleotides, the CDR3 is TGTGCCATCAGTGAGTCGGGACAGGGGGGCCACAATGAGCAGTTCTTC.